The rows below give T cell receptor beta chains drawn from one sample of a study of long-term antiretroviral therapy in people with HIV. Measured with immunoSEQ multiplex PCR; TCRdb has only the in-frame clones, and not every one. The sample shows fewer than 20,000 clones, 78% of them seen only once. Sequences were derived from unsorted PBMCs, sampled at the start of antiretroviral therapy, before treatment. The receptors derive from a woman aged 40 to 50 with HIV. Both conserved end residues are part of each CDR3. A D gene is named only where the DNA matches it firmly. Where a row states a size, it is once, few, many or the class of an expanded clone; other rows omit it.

CDR3: CASSLDGGEQPQHF
DNA: TGTGCCAGCAGCTTGGACGGGGGCGAGCAGCCCCAGCATTTT
D: NA
V: TRBV5-4
J: TRBJ1-5
size: few

CDR3: CASSLELGQGTQYF
DNA: TGTGCCAGCAGCTTGGAACTTGGGCAGGGTACGCAGTATTTT
D: NA
V: TRBV11-1
J: TRBJ2-3
size: NA

CDR3: CASSLSGGRSTDTQYF
DNA: TGCGCCAGCAGCTTGAGCGGGGGGCGTAGCACAGATACGCAGTATTTT
D: TRBD2
V: TRBV5-1
J: TRBJ2-3
size: medium-sized

CDR3: CASSPYRDQETQYF
DNA: TGCGCCAGCAGCCCATACAGGGACCAAGAGACCCAGTACTTC
D: NA
V: TRBV4-1
J: TRBJ2-5
size: NA

CDR3: CASRETGPNTEAFF
DNA: TGTGCCAGCAGAGAGACAGGGCCGAACACTGAAGCTTTCTTT
D: TRBD1
V: TRBV6-1
J: TRBJ1-1
size: NA

CDR3: CASAPRGGRPDTQYF
DNA: TGTGCCAGCGCCCCCCGGGGGGGCCGGCCAGATACGCAGTATTTT
D: TRBD2
V: TRBV7-9
J: TRBJ2-3
size: NA

CDR3: CASSLGVAGVDEQYF
DNA: TGTGCCAGCAGCTTAGGAGTAGCGGGGGTCGACGAGCAGTACTTC
D: TRBD2
V: TRBV7-9
J: TRBJ2-7
size: few

CDR3: CASSLVGGSSGANVLTF
DNA: TGTGCCAGCAGCTTAGTGGGGGGCAGCTCTGGGGCCAACGTCCTGACTTTC
D: NA
V: TRBV13
J: TRBJ2-6
size: NA

CDR3: CASSGVRSYEQYF
DNA: TGTGCCAGTAGTGGGGTGCGCTCCTACGAGCAGTACTTC
D: NA
V: TRBV19
J: TRBJ2-7
size: NA

CDR3: CASSQGAGGGDRAFF
DNA: TGCGCCAGCAGCCAGGGGGCAGGGGGCGGAGATAGAGCTTTCTTT
D: TRBD1
V: TRBV4-3
J: TRBJ1-1
size: NA

CDR3: CASSERELALYTF
DNA: TGTGCCAGCAGTGAAAGAGAACTCGCTCTCTACACCTTC
D: NA
V: TRBV2
J: TRBJ1-2
size: NA

CDR3: CASSPRTTPDNEQFF
DNA: TGTGCCAGCAGCCCCCGGACGACGCCTGACAATGAGCAGTTCTTC
D: NA
V: TRBV9
J: TRBJ2-1
size: NA

CDR3: CAWSVPGTGGAETQYF
DNA: TGTGCCTGGAGTGTACCGGGGACAGGGGGAGCAGAGACCCAGTACTTC
D: TRBD1
V: TRBV30
J: TRBJ2-5
size: NA

CDR3: CASSLALGTGDETQYF
DNA: TGTGCCAGCAGCTTAGCGTTGGGGACAGGGGACGAGACCCAGTACTTC
D: TRBD1
V: TRBV7-6
J: TRBJ2-5
size: NA

CDR3: CASSPRTGTSYEQYF
DNA: TGTGCCAGCAGCCCACGGACAGGGACCTCCTACGAGCAGTACTTC
D: TRBD1
V: TRBV7-6
J: TRBJ2-7
size: few

CDR3: CASIGQGAPRAAFF
DNA: TGTGCCAGCATCGGACAGGGGGCCCCTCGCGCAGCTTTCTTT
D: TRBD1
V: TRBV6-1
J: TRBJ1-1
size: once

CDR3: CASCRQGSTYEQYF
DNA: TGTGCCAGCTGTCGACAGGGGTCCACCTACGAGCAGTACTTC
D: TRBD1
V: TRBV27
J: TRBJ2-7
size: NA

CDR3: CASSSPSGVDQPQHF
DNA: TGTGCCAGCAGCTCACCTTCGGGGGTTGATCAGCCCCAGCATTTT
D: NA
V: TRBV28
J: TRBJ1-5
size: NA

CDR3: CASTKRDTGELFF
DNA: TGTGCCAGCACCAAAAGAGACACCGGGGAGCTGTTTTTT
D: NA
V: TRBV28
J: TRBJ2-2
size: NA

CDR3: CASSLRPASTDTQYF
DNA: TGTGCCAGCAGCTTAAGGCCCGCTAGCACAGATACGCAGTATTTT
D: NA
V: TRBV7-3
J: TRBJ2-3
size: NA

CDR3: CASSPVAGVQETQYF
DNA: TGTGCCAGCAGCCCCGTGGCAGGGGTACAAGAGACCCAGTACTTC
D: NA
V: TRBV5-4
J: TRBJ2-5
size: NA

CDR3: CASSLLAGGRTGELFF
DNA: TGCGCCAGCAGCTTGTTAGCGGGGGGGCGAACCGGGGAGCTGTTTTTT
D: TRBD2
V: TRBV5-1
J: TRBJ2-2
size: once

CDR3: CASSYRGQGEKLFF
DNA: TGTGCCAGCAGTTACAGGGGGCAGGGTGAAAAACTGTTTTTT
D: TRBD1
V: TRBV28
J: TRBJ1-4
size: NA

CDR3: CASSDPGRGGGREQYF
DNA: TGTGCCAGCAGTGACCCCGGAAGGGGAGGGGGCCGCGAGCAGTACTTC
D: NA
V: TRBV28
J: TRBJ2-7
size: NA

CDR3: CASSLSSGEAYEQYF
DNA: TGTGCCAGCAGCTTGTCTAGCGGGGAGGCCTACGAGCAGTACTTC
D: TRBD2
V: TRBV5-6
J: TRBJ2-7
size: NA

CDR3: CASSIGRSSYEQYF
DNA: TGTGCCAGTAGTATAGGCAGGAGCTCCTACGAGCAGTACTTC
D: NA
V: TRBV19
J: TRBJ2-7
size: NA

CDR3: CATSSPRDRYQETQYF
DNA: TGTGCCACCAGCAGTCCTAGGGACAGGTACCAAGAGACCCAGTACTTC
D: TRBD1
V: TRBV15
J: TRBJ2-5
size: NA

CDR3: CASSTGQGGWEQYF
DNA: TGTGCCAGCAGCACCGGACAGGGAGGATGGGAGCAGTACTTC
D: TRBD1
V: TRBV5-4
J: TRBJ2-7
size: NA

CDR3: CATRRSQGNYGYTF
DNA: TGTGCCACCAGGAGGTCGCAGGGAAACTATGGCTACACCTTC
D: NA
V: TRBV15
J: TRBJ1-2
size: NA

CDR3: CSVDGRVRNTEAFF
DNA: TGCAGCGTTGACGGCAGGGTGAGGAACACTGAAGCTTTCTTT
D: NA
V: TRBV29-1
J: TRBJ1-1
size: NA

CDR3: CSVEGEDYGYTF
DNA: TGCAGCGTTGAAGGGGAGGACTATGGCTACACCTTC
D: NA
V: TRBV29-1
J: TRBJ1-2
size: NA

CDR3: CASSVGGTDYYNEQFF
DNA: TGTGCCAGCAGCGTAGGAGGGACAGATTACTACAATGAGCAGTTCTTC
D: TRBD1
V: TRBV9
J: TRBJ2-1
size: NA

CDR3: CANTISANTGELFF
DNA: TGTGCCAACACGATCTCCGCGAACACCGGGGAGCTGTTTTTT
D: NA
V: TRBV6-1
J: TRBJ2-2
size: few

CDR3: CASSLGIGGIPQPQHF
DNA: TGTGCCAGCAGCTTAGGTATAGGTGGGATCCCCCAGCCCCAGCATTTT
D: NA
V: TRBV7-2
J: TRBJ1-5
size: NA

CDR3: CASTDRTLTHFF
DNA: TGTGCCAGCACCGACCGGACCTTAACTCATTTCTTC
D: NA
V: TRBV27
J: TRBJ2-7
size: NA

CDR3: CASSEVGFQKGYTF
DNA: TGTGCCAGCAGTGAGGTCGGATTTCAGAAGGGCTACACCTTC
D: NA
V: TRBV2
J: TRBJ1-2
size: NA

CDR3: CASSQGFTGGAETQYF
DNA: TGTGCCAGCAGCCAAGGCTTTACCGGGGGGGCCGAGACCCAGTACTTC
D: TRBD2
V: TRBV4-2
J: TRBJ2-5
size: NA

CDR3: CATSLVGGDETQYF
DNA: TGTGCCACCAGCTTGGTAGGAGGGGACGAGACCCAGTACTTC
D: NA
V: TRBV15
J: TRBJ2-5
size: NA

CDR3: CASSIDWTGGTEAFF
DNA: TGTGCCAGTAGTATCGATTGGACAGGGGGCACTGAAGCTTTCTTT
D: TRBD1
V: TRBV19
J: TRBJ1-1
size: NA

CDR3: CASSPHGGDTEAFF
DNA: TGTGCCAGCTCACCCCACGGGGGGGACACTGAAGCTTTCTTT
D: NA
V: TRBV18
J: TRBJ1-1
size: NA

CDR3: CATDRVEQYF
DNA: TGTGCCACCGACAGGGTCGAGCAGTACTTC
D: TRBD1
V: TRBV19
J: TRBJ2-7
size: few

CDR3: CAWTGTDYGYTF
DNA: TGTGCCTGGACCGGGACGGACTATGGCTACACCTTC
D: NA
V: TRBV30
J: TRBJ1-2
size: medium-sized

CDR3: CASSPVSVRGTEAFF
DNA: TGTGCCAGCAGTCCCGTCTCGGTACGGGGCACTGAAGCTTTCTTT
D: NA
V: TRBV27
J: TRBJ1-1
size: once

CDR3: CASSLGQENEQFF
DNA: TGTGCCAGCAGCTTGGGACAGGAAAATGAGCAGTTCTTC
D: TRBD1
V: TRBV7-3
J: TRBJ2-1
size: NA

CDR3: CASSPFPRGQSNEKLFF
DNA: TGCGCCAGCAGCCCTTTCCCTCGGGGACAGAGTAATGAAAAACTGTTTTTT
D: TRBD1
V: TRBV4-1
J: TRBJ1-4
size: NA

CDR3: CAWQGFSGNTIYF
DNA: TGTGCCTGGCAGGGGTTCTCTGGAAACACCATATATTTT
D: NA
V: TRBV30
J: TRBJ1-3
size: NA

CDR3: CASSQVADTSYGYTF
DNA: TGCGCCAGCAGCCAAGTGGCGGACACGAGCTATGGCTACACCTTC
D: NA
V: TRBV4-1
J: TRBJ1-2
size: NA

CDR3: CASSVGSGGSQETQYF
DNA: TGTGCCAGCAGCGTAGGGAGCGGGGGGTCACAAGAGACCCAGTACTTC
D: TRBD2
V: TRBV9
J: TRBJ2-5
size: NA

CDR3: CASSFAGGANYEQYF
DNA: TGTGCCAGCAGCTTTGCTGGGGGAGCGAACTACGAGCAGTACTTC
D: NA
V: TRBV7-9
J: TRBJ2-7
size: NA

CDR3: CASSWDWGSEQYF
DNA: TGTGCCAGCAGCTGGGACTGGGGAAGCGAGCAGTACTTC
D: NA
V: TRBV7-2
J: TRBJ2-7
size: NA

CDR3: CASSVRTGGKGGTIYF
DNA: TGTGCCAGCAGCGTCCGCACAGGGGGAAAAGGAGGCACCATATATTTT
D: TRBD1
V: TRBV11-2
J: TRBJ1-3
size: NA

CDR3: CASSQDTGEGTYEQYF
DNA: TGCGCCAGCAGCCAAGATACAGGAGAGGGGACCTACGAGCAGTACTTC
D: NA
V: TRBV4-3
J: TRBJ2-7
size: NA

CDR3: CASSSPGNCGGAETQYF
DNA: TGTGCCAGCAGTTCCCCGGGTAATTGCGGGGGGGCAGAGACCCAGTACTTC
D: TRBD2
V: TRBV6-9
J: TRBJ2-5
size: NA

CDR3: CASGLAGTIGGALDTQYF
DNA: TGTGCTAGTGGTTTGGCAGGGACTATCGGGGGGGCCTTAGATACGCAGTATTTT
D: TRBD2
V: TRBV12-5
J: TRBJ2-3
size: NA